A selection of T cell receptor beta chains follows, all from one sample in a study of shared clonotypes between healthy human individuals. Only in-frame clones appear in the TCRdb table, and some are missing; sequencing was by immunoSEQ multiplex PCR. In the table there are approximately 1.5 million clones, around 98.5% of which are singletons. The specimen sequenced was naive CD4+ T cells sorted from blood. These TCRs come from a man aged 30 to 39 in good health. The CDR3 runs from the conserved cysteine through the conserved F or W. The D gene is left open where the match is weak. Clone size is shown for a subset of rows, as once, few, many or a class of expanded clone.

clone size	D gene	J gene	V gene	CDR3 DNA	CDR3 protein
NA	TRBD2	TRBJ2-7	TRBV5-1	TGCGCCAGCAGCTTGGGAGGCTCGCGGGAGATCGCCTACGAGCAGTACTTC	CASSLGGSREIAYEQYF
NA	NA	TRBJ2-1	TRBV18	TGTGCCAGCTCACCAACTGCGGCGAACAATGAGCAGTTCTTC	CASSPTAANNEQFF
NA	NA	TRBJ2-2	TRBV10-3	TGTGCCATCAGTGGGACTTTACGACAGGCGAACACCGGGGAGCTGTTTTTT	CAISGTLRQANTGELFF
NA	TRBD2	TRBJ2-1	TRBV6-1	TGTGCCAGCAGTGCCCCCCAAGGACTAGCGTATGAGCAGTTCTTC	CASSAPQGLAYEQFF
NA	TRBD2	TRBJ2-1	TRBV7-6	TGTGCCAGCAGCTTAGGGACTAGCGGGAGGGTGGGTTATGAGCAGTTCTTC	CASSLGTSGRVGYEQFF
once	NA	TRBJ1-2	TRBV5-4	TGTGCCAGCAGCTTGCAGGTGATTAACTATGGCTACACCTTC	CASSLQVINYGYTF
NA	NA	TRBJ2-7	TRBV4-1	TGCGCCAGCAGTCACAATCTAGGAGGGGGTGAGCAGTACTTC	CASSHNLGGGEQYF
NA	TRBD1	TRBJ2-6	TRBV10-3	TGTGCCATCAGTGTAGGGACAGGGAGTATATCTGGGGCCAACGTCCTGACTTTC	CAISVGTGSISGANVLTF
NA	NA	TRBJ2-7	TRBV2	TGTGCCAGCGGCCTTACGCGATCCTACGAGCAGTACTTC	CASGLTRSYEQYF
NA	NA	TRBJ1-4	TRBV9	TGTGCCAGCAGCGAGGGCTCATTTCGTACTAATGAAAAACTGTTTTTT	CASSEGSFRTNEKLFF
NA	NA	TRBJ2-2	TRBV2	TGTGCCAGCAGAAGGACACTTGACACCGGGGAGCTGTTTTTT	CASRRTLDTGELFF